Each of the 28 T cell receptor beta chains below was sequenced from the same sample in a study of T cells in Graves' hyperthyroidism and ophthalmopathy (dated by TCRdb to about 2019). Receptors were amplified or captured by multiplex PCR. The run used an Illumina HiSeq 2000. The TCR beta CDR3 regions were amplified from RNA transcripts. A first-round RT-PCR of the TCR CDR3 used the HTBI primer set with the Qiagen OneStep RT-PCR kit. In-frame beta chains were kept once TCRdb had trimmed the public reads at Q25 with fastp and called clones with MiXCR. For every CDR3 protein sequence, its rows merge into one entry that carries the most common genes and DNA. The sample table holds a few hundred thousand distinct CDR3 sequences, of which approximately 13% were seen once. Of the sample, roughly 8.3% falls within the top ten clones. The sample comprised blood. The receptors shown here come from a woman between 18 and 29 years old with Graves' hyperthyroidism.

The table lists this clonotype with a few counts. V and J are TRBV4-2 and TRBJ1-2; tentative D call: TRBD1 (6 bases). Germline values: CDR1 LGHNA, CDR2 YNFKEQ. Trimming took off 0 bases at V and 8 bases at J, with 13 bases between the two ends. The CDR3 totals 14 residues. The CDR3 is CASSQDTGLQGYTF. The DNA for the CDR3 is TGTGCCAGCAGCCAAGATACAGGGTTGCAAGGCTACACCTTC.

This clonotype was counted only a few times. V and J are TRBV27 and TRBJ1-2, with D possibly being TRBD1 (6 bases). Germline lookup yields CDR1 MNHEY and CDR2 SMNVEV (reference sequence). The CDR3 totals 14 residues. V lost 5 bases to trimming and J lost 3 bases, with 13 bases between them. The DNA for the CDR3 is TGTGCCAGCAGTCCGGACAGCCCTTACTATGGCTACACCTTC. The encoded protein is CASSPDSPYYGYTF.

The sample holds many counts of this clonotype. The J gene is TRBJ2-3, the V gene TRBV18; TRBD2 is a possible D gene (5 bases). The CDR3 extends over 14 amino acids. From germline, CDR1 is KGHSH and CDR2 LQKENI. V lost 6 bases to trimming and J lost 2 bases, with 12 bases between them. CDR3 DNA: TGTGCCAGCTCTCAGGACTCCTCCACAGATACGCAGTATTTT. Protein: CASSQDSSTDTQYF. Using reference TRBV18 and TRBJ2-3 for the parts outside the CDR3, the full variable domain is NAGVMQNPRHLVRRRGQEARLRCSPMKGHSHVYWYRQLPEEGLKFMVYLQKENIIDESGMPKERFSAEFPKEGPSILRIQQVVRGDSAAYFCASSQDSSTDTQYFGPGTRLTVL.

The J gene is TRBJ2-1, the V gene TRBV27; TRBD2 aligns across 12 bases. The junction had 4 bases not matched to a gene; V was cut back by 6 bases and J by 4 bases. This CDR3 comprises 15 residues. The germline CDR1 and CDR2 sequences are MNHEY and SMNVEV (reference sequence). CDR3 loop: CASRDGTSGYNEQFF. The DNA of the CDR3 is TGTGCCAGCAGAGACGGGACTAGCGGGTACAATGAGCAGTTCTTC.

This clonotype has ten or more counts. This chain links TRBV2 with TRBJ2-7; TRBD2 matches 8 bases. With V trimmed by 10 bases and J by 0 bases, 8 bases remained unmatched. This CDR3 comprises 14 residues. Germline V CDR1 and CDR2: SNHLY, FYNNEI. The CDR3 DNA reads as TGTGCCACCCGAAGGGGGACTAGCTCCTACGAGCAGTACTTC. Translation: CATRRGTSSYEQYF.

This clonotype showed up many times. This CDR3 reads CASSLTGDQPQHF. The CDR3, as DNA: TGTGCCAGCAGCCTGACAGGGGATCAGCCCCAGCATTTT. This chain uses TRBV11-2 with TRBJ1-5, with 8 bases that match TRBD1. Germline CDR1 and CDR2: SGHAT and FQNNGV. This CDR3 is 13 amino acids long. The V segment lost 5 bases and the J segment 5 bases; nucleotides outside the gene matches: 2.

V and J are TRBV6-2 or TRBV6-3 and TRBJ1-1; D remains unclear. Germline CDR1 MNHEY, CDR2 SVGEGT. The V gene lost 2 bases and the J gene lost 0 bases, with 10 bases spanning the gap. The CDR3 loop spans 15 amino acids. The CDR3 loop is CASSYGDRMNTEAFF. CDR3 DNA: TGTGCCAGCAGTTACGGCGACCGGATGAACACTGAAGCTTTCTTT.

This clonotype was counted many times. The gene calls are TRBV7-6 and TRBJ2-1, with D perhaps TRBD2 (5 bases). Trimming removed 1 base from V and 6 bases from J, with 13 bases in between. The CDR3 consists of 15 residues. The germline CDR1 and CDR2 sequences are SGHVS and FNYEAQ. CDR3 sequence: CASSLVEASTNEQFF. The CDR3 nucleotides read TGTGCCAGCAGCTTAGTGGAGGCTAGCACCAATGAGCAGTTCTTC.

This clonotype was seen ten or more times. The chain has TRBV27 and TRBJ2-7, with 13 bases matching TRBD2. V was clipped by 6 bases and J by 0 bases; unmatched bases: 5. Germline assignment: CDR1 MNHEY and CDR2 SMNVEV (reference sequence). The CDR3 contains 16 residues. The CDR3 spells CASSPGTSGISYEQYF. The CDR3 DNA follows: TGTGCCAGCAGCCCCGGGACTAGCGGGATCTCCTACGAGCAGTACTTC.

Ten or more counts support this clonotype. V is TRBV7-2 and J is TRBJ1-2; D might be TRBD1 (5 bases). In germline, CDR1 is SGHTA, CDR2 FQGNSA. The V end lost 3 bases, the J end lost 13 bases, and 15 bases lay between the germline ends. The CDR3 sequence is 12 residues long. The CDR3, as DNA: TGTGCCAGCAGCTTTGTCCCGGGGACTACCACCTTC. As protein: CASSFVPGTTTF.

This clonotype was picked up many times. This chain links TRBV3-1 with TRBJ2-5; 16 bases are shared with TRBD2. The CDR3 is 19 residues long. CDR1 LGHDT and CDR2 YNNKEL come from the germline V gene (reference sequence). V shed 0 bases, J shed 5 bases, and the junction held 9 bases outside the gene matches. The CDR3 DNA is TGTGCCAGCAGCCAAGATCAGGGACTAGCGGGAGGGCAGGATGAGACCCAGTACTTC. This encodes CASSQDQGLAGGQDETQYF.

Worth noting for this clonotype: A much larger clone is a single base away; this may be a read error. The V call is TRBV18, the J call TRBJ1-2; a possible D gene is TRBD1 (5 bases). Germline CDR1 reads KGHSH; CDR2 reads LQKENI. This CDR3 is built from 15 residues. CDR3 protein: CASSRRLAGDRGCTF. The CDR3 coding sequence is TGTGCCAGCTCACGACGACTTGCGGGGGATCGTGGCTGCACCTTC.

This clonotype was observed a few times. V is TRBV18 and J is TRBJ1-1, with 10 bases identical to TRBD1. With V trimmed by 3 bases and J by 5 bases, 15 bases remained unmatched. From germline, CDR1 is KGHSH and CDR2 LQKENI. CDR3 length equals 18 residues. CDR3 in DNA: TGTGCCAGCTCACCTACAGCTTCGGGACAGGGGTGGGGTACTGAAGCTTTCTTT. Residues: CASSPTASGQGWGTEAFF. Complete variable domain (other parts from reference TRBV18 and TRBJ1-1): NAGVMQNPRHLVRRRGQEARLRCSPMKGHSHVYWYRQLPEEGLKFMVYLQKENIIDESGMPKERFSAEFPKEGPSILRIQQVVRGDSAAYFCASSPTASGQGWGTEAFFGQGTRLTVV.

Comments on this clonotype: The germline gene is not matched at one end of the junction; a read error may be the cause. This chain connects TRBV24-1 to TRBJ2-5; no reliable D call. The CDR3 length is 14 residues. The germline gives CDR1 KGHDR, CDR2 SFDVKD. CDR3 bases: TGTGCCACCAGTGATTTGGACCGACAAGAGAACCAGTACTTC. Protein product: CATSDLDRQENQYF.

V is TRBV7-8 and J is TRBJ2-3, with TRBD1 identical over 8 bases. The V and J ends lost 2 bases and 4 bases, in that order; junction bases with no gene match: 11. CDR3 length: 17 residues. CDR1 is SGHVS, CDR2 FQNEAQ, per germline. The CDR3 region has the DNA TGTGCCAGCAGCTTATCAGGGGCAGGGGGCCGGGCAGATACGCAGTATTTT. Protein product: CASSLSGAGGRADTQYF. Filled out from reference TRBV7-8 and TRBJ2-3, the complete variable domain reads GAGVSQSPRYKVAKRGQDVALRCDPISGHVSLFWYQQALGQGPEFLTYFQNEAQLDKSGLPSDRFFAERPEGSVSTLKIQRTQQEDSAVYLCASSLSGAGGRADTQYFGPGTRLTVL.

This clonotype was recorded a few times. This chain uses TRBV18 with TRBJ2-7; 8 nucleotides align to TRBD1. CDR1 and CDR2 (germline): KGHSH, LQKENI. The junction had 5 bases not matched to a gene; V was cut back by 1 base and J by 3 bases. This CDR3 is built from 15 residues. The CDR3 region is CASSPQDREVYEQYF. In DNA, the CDR3 is TGTGCCAGCTCACCACAGGACAGGGAGGTCTACGAGCAGTACTTC.

This clonotype was seen repeatedly, ten times or more. The rearrangement joins TRBV12-3 or TRBV12-4 to TRBJ2-1; no firm D call. The V gene lost 3 bases and the J gene lost 6 bases, with 12 bases spanning the gap. The CDR3 loop spans 14 amino acids. Here the CDR3 reads CASSFASTLNEQFF. The CDR3 region has the DNA TGTGCCAGCAGTTTCGCTTCTACGCTCAATGAGCAGTTCTTC.

This clonotype came up many times. J is TRBJ2-5 and V is TRBV9, with D uncertain. The germline V and J ends were trimmed by 4 bases and 5 bases, with 18 bases remaining between them. The V gene's germline CDR1 is SGDLS and CDR2 YYNGEE. This CDR3 is 15 amino acids long. The CDR3 DNA reads TGTGCCAGCAGCCTTTTTGAGGCAGCCTCGGAGACCCAGTACTTC. It is translated as CASSLFEAASETQYF.

This clonotype was observed a handful of times. The genes are TRBV28 and TRBJ1-5; 11 bases fit TRBD1. Germline V CDR1 and CDR2: MDHEN, SYDVKM. V shed 5 bases, J shed 13 bases, and the junction held 13 bases outside the gene matches. The CDR3 has 15 residues. The CDR3: CASSLYRDRGGLQHF. Written as DNA, the CDR3 is TGTGCCAGCAGTCTCTACCGGGACAGGGGGGGATTACAGCATTTT.

Of note for this clonotype: This could be a read error, since a much larger clone is one nucleotide away. The conserved final phenylalanine or tryptophan is absent from the CDR3, which likely points to a read error. This sequence joins TRBV2 and TRBJ2-7; D is unresolved. Trimming took off 5 bases at V and 6 bases at J, with 11 bases between the two ends. Germline values: CDR1 SNHLY, CDR2 FYNNEI. The CDR3 totals 12 residues. The CDR3 coding sequence is TGTGCCAGCAGTCCCCTAACCCGCGAGCAGTACTTA. This encodes CASSPLTREQYL.

A remark on this clonotype: A much larger clone differs by one base, so this may be a read error. This chain connects TRBV28 to TRBJ2-1; D uncertain. The CDR3 consists of 14 residues. From germline, CDR1 is MDHEN and CDR2 SYDVKM. The CDR3 sequence is CASSLVADPNEQSF. In DNA form, the CDR3 reads TGTGCCAGCAGTTTGGTTGCAGACCCAAATGAGCAGTCCTTC.

The chain combines TRBV6-1 with TRBJ1-2, with D perhaps TRBD1 (6 bases). The germline V gene encodes CDR1 MNHNS and CDR2 SASEGT. V gave up 4 bases and J gave up 8 bases, with 17 bases separating them. CDR3 length: 14 amino acids. CDR3 amino acids: CASSGSGAGNGYTF. As DNA, the CDR3 is TGTGCCAGCAGTGGCTCAGGGGCCGGCAACGGCTACACCTTC.

This clonotype has ten or more counts. The J gene is TRBJ2-1, the V gene TRBV2; weak D call: TRBD2 (5 bases). The CDR3 extends over 14 amino acids. Trimming cost V 7 bases and J 11 bases, with 21 bases left between them. Germline assignment: CDR1 SNHLY and CDR2 FYNNEI. CDR3 sequence reads: CASNPAQEAPQQFF. The CDR3 DNA reads as TGTGCCAGCAACCCCGCGCAGGAGGCGCCCCAGCAGTTCTTC.

There are many counts of this clonotype. The chain employs TRBV7-9 and TRBJ2-7; 12 bases match TRBD1. Germline CDR1 is SEHNR and CDR2 is FQNEAQ (reference sequence). The CDR3 runs to 15 residues. Trimming removed 5 bases from V and 5 bases from J; junction bases left unmatched: 7. DNA of the CDR3: TGTGCCAGCAGCCCAACCGGGACAGGGGGCAACGAGCAGTACTTC. Translated: CASSPTGTGGNEQYF.

At least ten counts were recorded for this clonotype. The chain joins TRBV27 to TRBJ1-5; TRBD1 might be the D (6 bases). The CDR3 sequence is 17 residues long. Trimming removed 0 bases at V and 4 bases at J, with 16 bases between. Germline loops: CDR1 MNHEY, CDR2 SMNVEV (reference sequence). CDR3 amino acids: CASSLSNRVGVNQPQHF. The CDR3 DNA follows: TGTGCCAGCAGTTTATCTAACAGGGTTGGGGTTAATCAGCCCCAGCATTTT.

This clonotype showed up many times. The genes are TRBV29-1 and TRBJ2-7; tentative D call: TRBD2 (5 bases). The V gene lost 4 bases and the J gene lost 4 bases, with 5 bases spanning the gap. Germline V lookup: CDR1 SQVTM, CDR2 ANQGSEA. The CDR3 sequence is 10 residues long. The CDR3 DNA follows: TGCAGCGTTGGAGGGTACGAGCAGTACTTC. Translated: CSVGGYEQYF.

This clonotype was counted between two and nine times. The V gene is TRBV19, the J gene TRBJ1-3; D call uncertain. Deletions cut 4 bases from V and 10 bases from J, with 23 bases between. CDR3 length: 16 amino acids. Germline values: CDR1 LNHDA, CDR2 SQIVND (reference sequence). The CDR3 coding sequence is TGTGCCAGTAGTACCTCCGAGACACGGACTTTAAATACCATATATTTT. As protein: CASSTSETRTLNTIYF.

The sample holds many counts of this clonotype. V usage is TRBV7-2 and J usage is TRBJ2-3, with D unclear. V was clipped by 1 base and J by 6 bases, with 14 bases between them. The length of the CDR3 is 15 residues. Per the germline V gene, CDR1 is SGHTA and CDR2 is FQGNSA. The CDR3 DNA follows: TGTGCCAGCAGCTTAGTCGAGGCGCGGTGGGATACGCAGTATTTT. Amino acids: CASSLVEARWDTQYF.